Each of the 13 T cell receptor beta chains below was sequenced from the same sample in a study of immune characterization of retroperitoneal liposarcoma. TCRdb re-derived calls from the PCR reads in MiXCR, one entry per CDR3 protein. The repertoire holds 1,700 or so distinct CDR3 sequences, with around 53% as singletons. Material for sequencing was tumor tissue. The receptor source for this set is a male donor with retroperitoneal liposarcoma.

By proportion, this clonotype is large. The chain links TRBV7-2 to TRBJ2-7; tentatively, D is TRBD1 (6 bases). CDR3 length: 15 residues. Per the germline V gene, CDR1 is SGHTA and CDR2 is FQGNSA. Trimming stripped 3 bases from V and 0 bases from J, with 12 bases between. The CDR3 region has the DNA TGTGCCAGCAGCTTCTTCCGGACAGACTCCTACGAGCAGTACTTC. Protein: CASSFFRTDSYEQYF.

There are a few counts of this clonotype. This rearrangement joins TRBV7-2 to TRBJ2-1; TRBD2 matches 7 bases. This CDR3 spans 15 amino acids. The trim removed 3 bases at V and 4 bases at J, leaving 6 bases unmatched. CDR1 and CDR2 (germline): SGHTA, FQGNSA. CDR3 sequence (DNA): TGTGCCAGCAGCTTTCGGAGCGGGGATTACAATGAGCAGTTCTTC. Residues: CASSFRSGDYNEQFF.

The CDR3 protein is CANSRAKAYNEQYF. CDR3 bases: TGTGCCAACTCAAGGGCTAAGGCCTACAATGAGCAGTACTTC. This chain connects TRBV6-1 to TRBJ2-1; D call uncertain. The DNA end lines up better with TRBJ2-7; the J call may be wrong. This CDR3 region has 14 residues. Germline values: CDR1 MNHNS, CDR2 SASEGT.

The rearrangement joins TRBV6-9 to TRBJ2-1; 7 bases fit TRBD1. Looked up from germline, CDR1 is MNHGY and CDR2 is SVAAGI. V gave up 3 bases and J gave up 10 bases; unmatched junction bases: 18. The CDR3 loop spans 17 amino acids. DNA for the CDR3: TGTGCCAGCAGTTACATGAAAGATACCGGGACAGCTTTCGAGCAGTTCTTC. This translates into CASSYMKDTGTAFEQFF.

This clonotype has a single count. The chain uses TRBV7-2 and TRBJ2-1, with 8 nucleotides matching TRBD2. The J segment lost 4 bases and the V segment lost 5 bases, leaving 10 bases of the junction unmatched. Germline V lookup: CDR1 SGHTA, CDR2 FQGNSA. The CDR3 consists of 16 residues. CDR3 amino acids: CASSKRAGALYNEQFF. CDR3 sequence (DNA): TGTGCCAGCAGCAAGAGAGCGGGAGCGCTATACAATGAGCAGTTCTTC.

This clonotype was seen a single time. This chain joins TRBV6-2 or TRBV6-3 and TRBJ2-1, with D uncertain. Germline CDR1 and CDR2: MNHEY and SVGEGT. V was trimmed by 0 bases and J by 10 bases, leaving 10 bases between them. This CDR3 spans 13 amino acids. This chain's CDR3 is CASSYSPSYEQFF. The DNA of the CDR3 is TGTGCCAGCAGTTACTCACCAAGCTACGAGCAGTTCTTC.

This sequence joins TRBV6-1 and TRBJ1-1; D might be TRBD1 (6 bases). The CDR3 has 14 amino acids. Trimming removed 6 bases from V and 2 bases from J, with 13 bases in between. The germline V gene encodes CDR1 MNHNS and CDR2 SASEGT. The CDR3 spells CASSLNRENTEAFF. DNA of the CDR3: TGTGCCAGCAGCCTGAACAGGGAAAACACTGAAGCTTTCTTT.

The V and J genes are TRBV7-2 and TRBJ2-1, with D tentatively TRBD2 (5 bases). The end of the DNA is better explained by TRBJ2-7, so the J call may be wrong. The germline CDR1 and CDR2 sequences are SGHTA and FQGNSA. The CDR3 contains 15 residues. CDR3 nucleotide sequence: TGTGCCAGCAGCTTAGATGGAGGCACTTTCAATGAGCAGTACTTC. It encodes CASSLDGGTFNEQYF.

This clonotype was recorded only once. The chain uses TRBV7-6 and TRBJ2-1, with TRBD2 identical over 7 bases. The J call may be wrong; the DNA end is better matched by TRBJ2-5. The CDR3 extends over 14 amino acids. Germline lookup yields CDR1 SGHVS and CDR2 FNYEAQ. Here the CDR3 DNA reads TGTGCCAGCAGTCAGTGGGAGGGCCGCGGGACCCAGTACTTC. This gives the protein CASSQWEGRGTQYF.

CDR3 residues: CASSSTSGASYEQFF. CDR3 in DNA: TGTGCCAGCAGCTCTACTAGCGGAGCCTCCTACGAGCAGTTCTTC. The J gene is TRBJ2-7, the V gene TRBV6-1; 8 bases agree with TRBD2. The DNA end lines up better with TRBJ2-1; the J call may be wrong. CDR1 and CDR2 (germline): MNHNS, SASEGT. The CDR3 runs to 15 residues.

This clonotype is labeled as large. The rearrangement links TRBV6-1 to TRBJ2-1; D possibly corresponds to TRBD1 (5 bases). This CDR3 is built from 11 residues. V was clipped by 6 bases and J by 10 bases, with 10 bases between them. Germline V gene data show CDR1 as MNHNS and CDR2 as SASEGT. DNA of the CDR3: TGTGCCAGCAGCACATGGGGCGAGCAGTTCTTC. This gives the protein CASSTWGEQFF.

V and J are TRBV7-2 and TRBJ2-5, with 9 bases lining up with TRBD2. CDR3 length: 18 amino acids. Germline assignment: CDR1 SGHTA and CDR2 FQGNSA. Trimming at V came to 5 bases and at J to 2 bases, leaving 15 bases not matched to a gene. For the CDR3, the DNA is TGTGCCAGCAGCCCACGCCCCTCGCTAGCGGGGATGCAAGAGACCCAGTACTTC. It translates to CASSPRPSLAGMQETQYF.

This clonotype was detected only a few times. This rearrangement joins TRBV6-2 or TRBV6-3 to TRBJ2-5; tentative D call: TRBD1 (5 bases). The J call may be mistaken, given a closer DNA end match to TRBJ2-7. Germline V lookup: CDR1 MNHEY, CDR2 SVGEGT. The CDR3 sequence is 14 residues long. The CDR3 here is CASSYRGQSYEQYF. The CDR3 DNA follows: TGTGCCAGCAGTTACAGGGGCCAGTCCTACGAGCAGTACTTC.